Below are 30 T cell receptor beta chains sequenced from a single sample in a study of shared clonotypes between healthy human individuals. The method was immunoSEQ multiplex PCR; TCRdb's version includes in-frame clones alone and lacks a portion of them. The sample lists about 770,000 clones, around 70% occurring once. Material: memory CD4+ T cells sorted from blood. The subset was: CD45RA-negative fraction. These receptors originate from a woman under 40 in good health.

The chain recombines TRBV5-1 with TRBJ2-1; 7 bases are a match to TRBD2. The CDR3 totals 14 residues. Trimming cost V 2 bases and J 5 bases; bases outside gene matches: 4. Per the germline V gene, CDR1 is SGHRS and CDR2 is YFSETQ. The CDR3 DNA reads as TGCGCCAGCAGCTTTTCGAGCGGGAACAATGAGCAGTTCTTC. Protein sequence: CASSFSSGNNEQFF.

The chain uses TRBV28 and TRBJ1-1; D is possibly TRBD1 (5 bases). Trimming stripped 4 bases from V and 0 bases from J, with 18 bases between. The length of the CDR3 is 17 residues. Looked up from germline, CDR1 is MDHEN and CDR2 is SYDVKM. CDR3 in amino acids: CASSSPGGANLNTEAFF. DNA of the CDR3: TGTGCCAGCAGTTCCCCTGGTGGGGCCAATTTGAACACTGAAGCTTTCTTT.

The CDR3 spells CASSYASGTGTYEQYF. The CDR3 DNA sequence: TGTGCCAGCAGTTACGCCTCCGGGACAGGGACCTACGAGCAGTACTTC. V is TRBV6-5 and J is TRBJ2-7, with TRBD1 matching over 9 bases. CDR1 and CDR2 from the germline V gene are MNHEY and SVGAGI. The V segment lost 2 bases and the J segment 2 bases; nucleotides outside the gene matches: 7. The CDR3 runs 16 residues.

The J gene is TRBJ2-3, the V gene TRBV14; possibly TRBD2 for D (6 bases). The CDR3 spans 12 residues. V dropped 5 bases and J dropped 7 bases, with 10 bases sitting between them. The V gene's germline CDR1 is SGHDN and CDR2 FVKESK. CDR3 loop: CASSTGLYTQYF. DNA for the CDR3: TGTGCCAGCAGCACGGGACTTTATACGCAGTATTTT.

The V gene is TRBV5-1, the J gene TRBJ1-2, with TRBD1 matching over 9 bases. Germline loops: CDR1 SGHRS, CDR2 YFSETQ. Losses at the gene ends were 3 bases for V and 6 bases for J; bases not matched to a gene: 33. The CDR3 is 23 residues long. CDR3 DNA: TGCGCCAGCAGCTCTCAATCGAAGAGGAAAGACCGGGACAGGGAAAGGTACCTCAATGGCTACACCTTC. Protein sequence: CASSSQSKRKDRDRERYLNGYTF. The full variable domain, rest sourced from reference TRBV5-1 and TRBJ1-2, is KAGVTQTPRYLIKTRGQQVTLSCSPISGHRSVSWYQQTPGQGLQFLFEYFSETQRNKGNFPGRFSGRQFSNSRSEMNVSTLELGDSALYLCASSSQSKRKDRDRERYLNGYTFGSGTRLTVV.

This clone appeared a few times. The V gene is TRBV9, the J gene TRBJ1-1, with 10 bases fitting TRBD1. The junction had 7 bases not matched to a gene; V was cut back by 4 bases and J by 1 base. Germline assignment: CDR1 SGDLS and CDR2 YYNGEE. The CDR3 is 16 amino acids. The CDR3 nucleotides are TGTGCCAGCAGCCCTTTTGGACAGGGGGGGAACACTGAAGCTTTCTTT. Its protein is CASSPFGQGGNTEAFF.

The J gene is TRBJ2-7, the V gene TRBV11-2; a weak D match, TRBD2 (6 bases). V was pared by 5 bases and J by 0 bases, with 20 bases between. CDR1 and CDR2 from the germline V gene are SGHAT and FQNNGV. There are 17 residues in the CDR3. The CDR3 spells CASSRNLAGGSSYEQYF. In nucleotides, the CDR3 is TGTGCCAGCAGCCGTAATCTTGCAGGAGGGAGCTCCTACGAGCAGTACTTC.

V gene TRBV28 combines with J gene TRBJ1-2; 9 bases align to TRBD1. Germline values: CDR1 MDHEN, CDR2 SYDVKM. The CDR3 runs 17 residues. Germline trimming cut 3 bases from V and 6 bases from J; bases unmatched to any gene: 14. As DNA, the CDR3 is TGTGCCAGCAGTTTTCCCCAACCAGTAGGACAGGGGAATGGCTACACCTTC. Its translation: CASSFPQPVGQGNGYTF.

The rearrangement joins TRBV28 to TRBJ2-3; tentative D call: TRBD2 (5 bases). The CDR3 is made up of 14 amino acids. Trimming took off 6 bases at V and 2 bases at J, with 12 bases between the two ends. Germline CDR1 is MDHEN and CDR2 is SYDVKM. The CDR3 DNA is TGTGCCAGCAGGAGGGAAAGCCCCACAGATACGCAGTATTTT. It codes for CASRRESPTDTQYF.

This clone came up a few times. The chain carries TRBV6-6 and TRBJ2-7, with 9 positions matching TRBD2. Trimming removed 6 bases from V and 7 bases from J; junction bases left unmatched: 7. The CDR3 has 13 residues. Germline loops: CDR1 MNHNY, CDR2 SVGAGI (reference sequence). CDR3 nucleotides: TGTGCCAGCAGATTAGCGGGAGCGGGGGAGCAGTACTTC. Translation: CASRLAGAGEQYF.

This sequence joins TRBV10-3 and TRBJ2-5; 10 positions agree with TRBD2. The CDR3 length is 17 residues. Germline assignment: CDR1 ENHRY and CDR2 SYGVKD. The ends lost 0 bases at V and 2 bases at J; junction bases unmatched: 6. CDR3 residues: CAISESVGLAVQETQYF. DNA for the CDR3: TGTGCCATCAGTGAGTCGGTAGGACTAGCGGTACAAGAGACCCAGTACTTC.

Notes on this clone: This clone may be a read error of a much larger clone one base away. The J gene is TRBJ1-1, the V gene TRBV6-5; 8 bases fit TRBD1. CDR1 and CDR2 (germline): MNHEY, SVGAGI. The J segment lost 4 bases and the V segment lost 6 bases, leaving 4 bases of the junction unmatched. This CDR3 region has 13 residues. CDR3 nucleotides: TGTGCCAGCAGCCCGACAGGGGTCACTGAAGCTTTCTTT. It translates to CASSPTGVTEAFF.

V and J are TRBV7-8 and TRBJ1-4, with a weak D call TRBD1 (6 bases). This CDR3 region has 16 residues. Deletions cut 1 base from V and 4 bases from J, with 13 bases between. Germline CDR1 is SGHVS and CDR2 is FQNEAQ. As DNA, the CDR3 is TGTGCCAGCAGCTTAGGCCGGACAGCTCTTAATGAAAAACTGTTTTTT. This gives the protein CASSLGRTALNEKLFF.

The V call is TRBV14, the J call TRBJ2-5; the D gene is possibly TRBD2 (6 bases). The CDR3 is 16 residues long. The germline V gene encodes CDR1 SGHDN and CDR2 FVKESK. Trimming pared 0 bases from V and 3 bases from J, leaving 14 bases between. The CDR3 DNA is TGTGCCAGCAGCCAAGAGCATCTAGCGAGAAAAGAGACCCAGTACTTC. It is translated as CASSQEHLARKETQYF.

The V gene is TRBV11-1, the J gene TRBJ2-2; D possibly corresponds to TRBD2 (6 bases). CDR3 length: 16 residues. Germline V gene lookup returns CDR1 SGHAT and CDR2 FQDESV (reference sequence). Trimming took 1 base from V and 7 from J, leaving 16 bases between them. For the CDR3, the DNA is TGTGCCAGCAGCTTAGTGGGATTTAGCGGTCTCGGGGAGCTGTTTTTT. Amino acids: CASSLVGFSGLGELFF.

The chain combines TRBV29-1 with TRBJ2-7, with 9 bases lining up with TRBD1. V was pared by 7 bases and J by 7 bases, with 8 bases of the junction left unmatched. This CDR3 has 12 residues. Germline V CDR1 and CDR2: SQVTM, ANQGSEA. The CDR3, as DNA: TGCAGCGGGGGGGGACAGGGACGGGAGCAGTACTTC. Amino acids: CSGGGQGREQYF.

This clone was seen just once. The chain uses TRBV19 and TRBJ2-5; 13 nucleotides align to TRBD2. The V segment lost 2 bases and the J segment 5 bases; nucleotides outside the gene matches: 2. The CDR3 contains 15 residues. Germline CDR1 reads LNHDA; CDR2 reads SQIVND (reference sequence). Written as DNA, the CDR3 is TGTGCCAGTAGTATAATGACTAGCGGGGGGGAGACCCAGTACTTC. This gives the protein CASSIMTSGGETQYF. The whole variable domain, remainder taken from reference TRBV19 and TRBJ2-5, is DGGITQSPKYLFRKEGQNVTLSCEQNLNHDAMYWYRQDPGQGLRLIYYSQIVNDFQKGDIAEGYSVSREKKESFPLTVTSAQKNPTAFYLCASSIMTSGGETQYFGPGTRLLVL.

The table lists this clone with a few counts. This chain joins TRBV9 and TRBJ2-3, with 9 bases matching TRBD1. Germline V gene data show CDR1 as SGDLS and CDR2 as YYNGEE. With V trimmed by 2 bases and J by 6 bases, 10 bases remained unmatched. The CDR3 sequence is 16 residues long. The CDR3 nucleotides are TGTGCCAGCAGCGTCACCGGGACAGGGACGGTCGATACGCAGTATTTT. This encodes CASSVTGTGTVDTQYF.

Here the CDR3 reads CASGPLAGSYNEQFF. As DNA, the CDR3 is TGCGCCAGCGGACCACTAGCGGGCTCCTACAATGAGCAGTTCTTC. The V call is TRBV5-1, the J call TRBJ2-1; TRBD2 matches 9 bases. This CDR3 comprises 15 residues. Germline V gene sequence: CDR1 SGHRS, CDR2 YFSETQ. Trimming cost V 7 bases and J 0 bases; bases outside gene matches: 5.

V usage is TRBV28 and J usage is TRBJ2-5, with 11 bases fitting TRBD2. The V gene's germline CDR1 is MDHEN and CDR2 SYDVKM. The length of the CDR3 is 16 residues. J was trimmed by 7 bases and V by 3 bases; bases with no gene match: 10. CDR3 protein: CASSLAGTSGIRTQYF. As DNA, the CDR3 is TGTGCCAGCAGTTTGGCCGGGACTAGCGGCATCCGGACCCAGTACTTC.

V and J are TRBV19 and TRBJ2-2, with D unclear. This CDR3 comprises 11 residues. The V and J ends lost 5 bases and 6 bases respectively, with 4 bases between them. Germline loops: CDR1 LNHDA, CDR2 SQIVND (reference sequence). DNA of the CDR3: TGTGCCAGTAGTGACGCCGGGGAGCTGTTTTTT. Translation gives CASSDAGELFF.

This clone was seen just once. The J gene is TRBJ2-3, the V gene TRBV2, with TRBD2 identical over 8 bases. CDR3 length: 16 residues. Germline assignment: CDR1 SNHLY and CDR2 FYNNEI. J was trimmed by 5 bases and V by 6 bases; bases with no gene match: 13. In nucleotides, the CDR3 is TGTGCCAGCAGGAAGGGTAGCGGGACTAGAGAAGATACGCAGTATTTT. Its translation is CASRKGSGTREDTQYF.

This rearrangement joins TRBV2 to TRBJ2-6; 12 nucleotides agree with TRBD1. The CDR3 is 17 residues long. Germline V lookup: CDR1 SNHLY, CDR2 FYNNEI. Trimming at V came to 9 bases and at J to 2 bases, leaving 8 bases not matched to a gene. This chain's CDR3 is CARDTGTGGAGANVLTF. In nucleotides, the CDR3 is TGTGCCAGAGATACCGGGACAGGGGGCGCTGGGGCCAACGTCCTGACTTTC.

V gene TRBV5-6 combines with J gene TRBJ2-7, with D unclear. Germline loops: CDR1 SGHDT, CDR2 YYEEEE. Trimming stripped 4 bases from V and 2 bases from J, with 7 bases between. This CDR3 has 12 residues. The CDR3 coding sequence is TGTGCCAGCAGCCAGACAACCTACGAGCAGTACTTC. Protein: CASSQTTYEQYF.

J is TRBJ2-7 and V is TRBV19; D might be TRBD1 or TRBD2, each matching 5 bases. CDR1 is LNHDA, CDR2 SQIVND, per germline (reference sequence). This CDR3 region has 14 residues. Deletions cut 6 bases from V and 2 bases from J, with 14 bases between. CDR3 region: CASSPSGPTYEQYF. For the CDR3, the DNA is TGTGCCAGTAGCCCTTCGGGGCCGACCTACGAGCAGTACTTC.

This chain joins TRBV6-1 and TRBJ2-7, with D possibly called TRBD1 or TRBD2 (7 bases each). Trimming cost V 5 bases and J 2 bases, with 10 bases left between them. CDR1 is MNHNS, CDR2 SASEGT, per germline. The CDR3 runs to 13 residues. The CDR3 loop is CASSQGGPYEQYF. DNA for the CDR3: TGTGCCAGCAGTCAGGGGGGGCCCTACGAGCAGTACTTC.

V and J are TRBV11-3 and TRBJ2-2; 15 nucleotides line up with TRBD2. J was trimmed by 4 bases and V by 5 bases; bases with no gene match: 5. The CDR3 consists of 17 residues. CDR1 is SGHNT and CDR2 is YENEEA in the germline V gene. For the CDR3, the DNA is TGTGCCAGCAGCATTGGACTAGCGGGAGGGGTCACCGGGGAGCTGTTTTTT. Encoded protein: CASSIGLAGGVTGELFF.

V is TRBV11-2 and J is TRBJ1-1; 10 nucleotides match TRBD1. There are 17 residues in the CDR3. With 4 bases clipped from V and 4 bases from J, the junction kept 12 bases outside the gene matches. Looked up from germline, CDR1 is SGHAT and CDR2 is FQNNGV. CDR3 amino acids: CASSSLQRDRGPTEAFF. The CDR3 nucleotides are TGTGCCAGCAGCTCCTTGCAGCGGGACAGGGGCCCCACTGAAGCTTTCTTT.

The CDR3: CSVKQGNGETQYF. The CDR3 bases are TGCAGCGTTAAACAGGGGAATGGGGAGACCCAGTACTTC. The rearrangement links TRBV29-1 to TRBJ2-5; 7 bases fit TRBD1. CDR1 SQVTM and CDR2 ANQGSEA come from the germline V gene. After removal of 5 bases from V and 5 bases from J, the junction contained 8 bases not matched to a gene. The CDR3 has 13 residues. The full variable domain, completed using reference TRBV29-1 and TRBJ2-5, is SAVISQKPSRDICQRGTSLTIQCQVDSQVTMMFWYRQQPGQSLTLIATANQGSEATYESGFVIDKFPISRPNLTFSTLTVSNMSPEDSSIYLCSVKQGNGETQYFGPGTRLLVL.

The chain is built from TRBV29-1 and TRBJ2-1, with 8 bases lining up with TRBD1. The V and J ends lost 6 bases and 10 bases, in that order; junction bases with no gene match: 5. Germline values: CDR1 SQVTM, CDR2 ANQGSEA. CDR3 length: 11 amino acids. The CDR3 DNA reads as TGCAGCGTGTCCCGGGACAGGGAGCAGTTCTTC. It yields the protein CSVSRDREQFF.